Shown below are 23 T cell receptor beta chains from a single sample sequenced in a study of immune evolution from preneoplasia to lung adenocarcinoma. The repertoire was sequenced with immunoSEQ multiplex PCR; TCRdb's copy has only in-frame clones and lacks some. The repertoire has several thousand clones, 65% to 90% of them found once; the top ten carry roughly 8%. The sample taken for sequencing was FFPE invasive lung adenocarcinoma tissue. The source is a person between 45 and 65 years old with lung adenocarcinoma.

The rearrangement uses TRBV19 and TRBJ1-5, with D tentatively TRBD1 (6 bases). CDR3 length: 15 residues. Trimming took off 2 bases at V and 3 bases at J, with 11 bases between the two ends. Germline CDR1 is LNHDA and CDR2 is SQIVND (reference sequence). The CDR3 region has the DNA TGTGCCAGTAGTATATACGGGGGCATCAATCAGCCCCAGCATTTT. This sequence encodes CASSIYGGINQPQHF.

The CDR3 loop is CATSREGASSYEQYF. CDR3 DNA: TGTGCCACCAGCAGAGAGGGGGCGAGCTCCTACGAGCAGTACTTC. This chain links TRBV15 with TRBJ2-7; tentative D call: TRBD1 (6 bases). The CDR3 is made up of 15 amino acids. Trimming shortened V by 0 bases and J by 0 bases, and 9 bases separated the two germline ends. Germline lookup yields CDR1 LNHNV and CDR2 YYDKDF (reference sequence).

This clone has a handful of counts. The CDR3 loop is CASSLTGAGVSGYTEAFF. CDR3 bases: TGTGCCAGCAGCTTGACAGGGGCAGGCGTTTCGGGGTATACTGAAGCTTTCTTT. V is TRBV7-3 and J is TRBJ1-1; 8 bases align to TRBD1. V was clipped by 3 bases and J by 5 bases; unmatched bases: 17. Germline CDR1 SGHTA, CDR2 FQGTGA. The CDR3 has 18 residues.

V is TRBV5-1 and J is TRBJ1-2; possibly TRBD1 for D (5 bases). Germline CDR1 and CDR2: SGHRS and YFSETQ. V lost 5 bases, J lost 5 bases, and 10 bases lay in between. CDR3 length: 12 amino acids. DNA for the CDR3: TGCGCCAGCAGTTCTGACAGATATGGCTACACCTTC. The encoded protein is CASSSDRYGYTF.

The rearrangement uses TRBV7-9 and TRBJ1-1; D not resolved. The CDR3 loop spans 12 amino acids. Trimming cost V 8 bases and J 1 base, with 8 bases left between them. Germline V gene data show CDR1 as SEHNR and CDR2 as FQNEAQ (reference sequence). The CDR3 is CASGHQNTEAFF. In nucleotides, the CDR3 is TGTGCCAGCGGGCACCAGAACACTGAAGCTTTCTTT.

The chain has TRBV4-1 and TRBJ1-2, with a possible D match to TRBD1 (6 bases). Germline CDR1 is MGHRA and CDR2 is YSYEKL. The V end lost 2 bases, the J end lost 2 bases, and 21 bases lay between the germline ends. The CDR3 runs 18 residues. The CDR3 DNA follows: TGCGCCAGCAGCCAACGGCCCTCGGACAGAGCTGAAAACTATGGCTACACCTTC. It is translated as CASSQRPSDRAENYGYTF.

This sequence joins TRBV6-5 and TRBJ1-6; maybe TRBD1 (5 bases). Germline V lookup: CDR1 MNHEY, CDR2 SVGAGI. Trimming shortened V by 7 bases and J by 7 bases, and 17 bases separated the two germline ends. CDR3 size: 15 residues. CDR3 loop: CASTSVGLKNSPLHF. The DNA of the CDR3 is TGTGCCAGCACCTCGGTGGGACTGAAGAATTCACCCCTCCACTTT.

The chain is built from TRBV27 and TRBJ2-1, with D uncertain. Germline V gene data show CDR1 as MNHEY and CDR2 as SMNVEV (reference sequence). CDR3 length: 14 residues. The V end lost 5 bases, the J end lost 4 bases, and 12 bases lay between the germline ends. The CDR3 DNA is TGTGCCAGCAGTCCAGGTAGGGTTTACAATGAGCAGTTCTTC. Protein: CASSPGRVYNEQFF.

This chain joins TRBV7-3 and TRBJ2-5, with a tentative D call TRBD1 (5 bases). The ends were cut back, 5 bases at V and 5 bases at J, with 9 bases in the middle. Per germline, CDR1 SGHTA and CDR2 FQGTGA. The CDR3 is 12 residues long. The CDR3 here is CASSADSETQYF. CDR3 DNA: TGTGCCAGCAGCGCCGACAGCGAGACCCAGTACTTC. Full variable domain (outside the CDR3, taken from reference TRBV7-3 and TRBJ2-5): GAGVSQTPSNKVTEKGKYVELRCDPISGHTALYWYRQSLGQGPEFLIYFQGTGAADDSGLPNDRFFAVRPEGSVSTLKIQRTERGDSAVYLCASSADSETQYFGPGTRLLVL.

The chain combines TRBV19 with TRBJ1-4; TRBD1 might be the D (5 bases). The V end was cut by 6 bases, the J end by 2 bases, with 10 bases between. This CDR3 contains 14 residues. Germline V gives CDR1 LNHDA, CDR2 SQIVND (reference sequence). The CDR3, as DNA: TGTGCCAGTAGCCGGGGACCCACTAATGAAAAACTGTTTTTT. As protein: CASSRGPTNEKLFF.

The rearrangement joins TRBV6-6 to TRBJ1-6; 8 bases map to TRBD1. V was clipped by 2 bases and J by 7 bases; unmatched bases: 7. The CDR3 totals 16 residues. In germline, CDR1 is MNHNY, CDR2 SVGAGI (reference sequence). The CDR3 DNA sequence: TGTGCCAGCAGTTACAAGCTCAGGGGGCTAAATTCACCCCTCCACTTT. Protein: CASSYKLRGLNSPLHF.

The chain recombines TRBV18 with TRBJ1-2, with 7 positions matching TRBD1. There are 16 residues in the CDR3. Trimming took 4 bases from V and 8 from J; bases not matched to a gene: 16. Germline-derived CDR1 and CDR2 are KGHSH and LQKENI. The CDR3: CASSRTGQDTLRGYTF. CDR3 sequence (DNA): TGTGCCAGCTCACGCACCGGACAGGATACTCTACGCGGCTACACCTTC.

The rearrangement uses TRBV18 and TRBJ1-2, with 10 nucleotides matching TRBD1. This CDR3 comprises 16 residues. The V and J ends lost 1 base and 7 bases, in that order; junction bases with no gene match: 9. The germline V gene encodes CDR1 KGHSH and CDR2 LQKENI. CDR3 DNA: TGTGCCAGCTCACCACGGGGGACAGGGGATCGCTCTGGCTACACCTTC. Translation: CASSPRGTGDRSGYTF.

V and J are TRBV30 and TRBJ1-2; D gene ambiguous. Per germline, CDR1 GTSNPN and CDR2 SVGIG (reference sequence). Trimming took 7 bases from V and 4 from J, leaving 16 bases between them. The CDR3 runs 13 residues. This chain's CDR3 is CAYRTDPRYGYTF. CDR3 DNA: TGTGCCTACCGGACCGACCCCCGCTATGGCTACACCTTC. Filled out from reference TRBV30 and TRBJ1-2, the complete variable domain reads SQTIHQWPATLVQPVGSPLSLECTVEGTSNPNLYWYRQAAGRGLQLLFYSVGIGQISSEVPQNLSASRPQDRQFILSSKKLLLSDSGFYLCAYRTDPRYGYTFGSGTRLTVV.

DNA of the CDR3: TGCGCCAGCAGCTTTGCCGATTACACAGATACGCAGTATTTT. The encoded protein is CASSFADYTDTQYF. The chain links TRBV5-1 to TRBJ2-3; no firm D call. In germline, CDR1 is SGHRS, CDR2 YFSETQ. Between the trimmed V and J ends, which lost 2 bases and 2 bases, there was a span of 9 bases. This CDR3 spans 14 amino acids.

The chain uses TRBV14 and TRBJ1-2; no clear D. Trimming removed 4 bases from V and 7 bases from J, with 19 bases in between. Germline CDR1 is SGHDN and CDR2 is FVKESK. This CDR3 has 15 amino acids. The CDR3 is CASSLGFRDYGGYTF. Written as DNA, the CDR3 is TGTGCCAGCAGCCTTGGGTTTCGAGACTATGGTGGCTACACCTTC.

V usage is TRBV29-1 and J usage is TRBJ2-7, with D maybe TRBD2 (5 bases). V gave up 4 bases and J gave up 6 bases, with 13 bases separating them. The CDR3 runs to 12 residues. Germline V gene lookup returns CDR1 SQVTM and CDR2 ANQGSEA. The CDR3 DNA sequence: TGCAGCGTTGCCTTAGAGGGTCGCGAGCAGTACTTC. Amino acids: CSVALEGREQYF.

The V and J genes are TRBV7-8 and TRBJ1-1, with D perhaps TRBD1 (5 bases). CDR1 is SGHVS and CDR2 is FQNEAQ in the germline V gene. This CDR3 comprises 14 residues. V shed 5 bases and J shed 6 bases, with 16 bases lying between them. The CDR3 region is CASSPDGGGSEAFF. In nucleotides, the CDR3 is TGTGCCAGCAGCCCCGACGGGGGTGGGTCTGAAGCTTTCTTT.

The chain has TRBV7-3 and TRBJ2-7; 9 bases match TRBD2. The CDR3 loop spans 15 amino acids. V dropped 2 bases and J dropped 5; count of bases not matched to a gene: 7. Germline V lookup: CDR1 SGHTA, CDR2 FQGTGA. The CDR3, as DNA: TGTGCCAGCAGCTTAGCCGGGCGGGGGGGCGACGAGCAGTACTTC. This translates into CASSLAGRGGDEQYF.

This clone was seen just once. V and J are TRBV28 and TRBJ1-2; no clear D gene. Germline-derived CDR1 and CDR2 are MDHEN and SYDVKM. Trimming shortened V by 9 bases and J by 2 bases, and 7 bases separated the two germline ends. This CDR3 has 11 amino acids. The CDR3: CASAKNYGYTF. CDR3 in DNA: TGTGCCAGTGCTAAAAACTATGGCTACACCTTC.

The V call is TRBV2, the J call TRBJ1-1, with D maybe TRBD1 (5 bases). Looked up from germline, CDR1 is SNHLY and CDR2 is FYNNEI. Deletions cut 4 bases from V and 7 bases from J, with 16 bases between. The CDR3 sequence is 14 residues long. The CDR3 loop reads CASSGGRNQGEAFF. The CDR3 DNA sequence: TGTGCCAGCAGTGGGGGCCGGAATCAGGGTGAAGCTTTCTTT.

The chain links TRBV5-1 to TRBJ2-7, with 10 bases identical to TRBD2. J was trimmed by 3 bases and V by 4 bases; bases with no gene match: 4. The CDR3 covers 14 residues. Germline-derived CDR1 and CDR2 are SGHRS and YFSETQ. CDR3 nucleotides: TGCGCCAGCAGCCCGGGACTAGCGAACTACGAGCAGTACTTC. Residues: CASSPGLANYEQYF.

This chain connects TRBV19 to TRBJ2-5; D tentatively fits TRBD1 or TRBD2 (5 bases each). The germline gives CDR1 LNHDA, CDR2 SQIVND (reference sequence). The CDR3 is 15 amino acids. Trimming removed 0 bases at V and 5 bases at J, with 13 bases between. In nucleotides, the CDR3 is TGTGCCAGTAGTATAGATCTAACGGGGCTGGAGACCCAGTACTTC. It yields the protein CASSIDLTGLETQYF.